Below, 23 T cell receptor beta chains from the same sample are listed, as sequenced in a study of spatial heterogeneity in lung cancer (dated by TCRdb to 2018 to 2020). The full study reports these points: The tumor nonsynonymous mutation count correlated with the number of expanded alpha and beta TCRs within the tumor.

The time point label, read with the paper, signifies: sample taken at primary tumor resection. Receptor amplification or capture employed 5' RACE. TCRdb lists the instrument as NextSeq 500. TCRdb reworked the public reads: Q25 trimming with fastp, MiXCR clone assembly, productive beta chains retained. Duplicate CDR3 protein sequences are folded into a single record with the most common DNA and genes. Across this sample there are 100,000 or so distinct CDR3 sequences, with approximately 4.4% seen only once. The biggest ten clones account for 21% of the sample. Their antigens are not known. The material sequenced was lung tumor tissue, taken at surgery. The receptors shown here come from a male donor with early-stage non-small cell lung cancer.

This clonotype was detected ten times or more. The chain uses TRBV12-3 or TRBV12-4 and TRBJ1-1, with TRBD1 identical over 8 bases. CDR3 length: 15 amino acids. Germline trimming cut 7 bases from V and 3 bases from J; bases unmatched to any gene: 10. CDR3 in DNA: TGTGCCAGCAACGCCCAGGGGGCTTGGGACACTGAAGCTTTCTTT. Its protein is CASNAQGAWDTEAFF.

This clonotype was seen repeatedly, ten times or more. The genes are TRBV5-1 and TRBJ1-4; no clear D. CDR1 is SGHRS and CDR2 is YFSETQ in the germline V gene. V was clipped by 3 bases and J by 5 bases, with 8 bases between them. The CDR3 is made up of 13 amino acids. The DNA of the CDR3 is TGCGCCAGCAGCTCCCCCCCGAATGAAAAACTGTTTTTT. This gives the protein CASSSPPNEKLFF.

The CDR3 region is CASSHRSTTGELFF. The CDR3, as DNA: TGTGCCAGCAGCCATAGGAGTACCACCGGGGAGCTGTTTTTT. This rearrangement joins TRBV7-9 to TRBJ2-2; the D is unclear. This CDR3 has 14 residues. The germline gives CDR1 SEHNR, CDR2 FQNEAQ (reference sequence). Deletions cut 5 bases from V and 4 bases from J, with 11 bases between.

There are many counts of this clonotype. The chain is built from TRBV6-5 and TRBJ2-5, with TRBD2 matching 7 bases. Germline CDR1 MNHEY, CDR2 SVGAGI. CDR3 size: 15 residues. Unmatched junction bases numbered 11, after V lost 5 bases and J lost 5 bases. CDR3 loop: CASSRVFLADETQYF. CDR3 nucleotide sequence: TGTGCCAGCAGTCGCGTCTTTCTAGCGGACGAGACCCAGTACTTC.

This clonotype was seen ten or more times. V is TRBV3-1 and J is TRBJ2-7; the match to TRBD2 covers 8 bases. The V segment lost 3 bases and the J segment 2 bases; nucleotides outside the gene matches: 3. The CDR3 is made up of 14 amino acids. CDR1 and CDR2 from the germline V gene are LGHDT and YNNKEL (reference sequence). The CDR3 nucleotides read TGTGCCAGCAGCCACGCGGGGGGTGCCTACGAGCAGTACTTC. Translated: CASSHAGGAYEQYF.

This clonotype was found many times. The chain couples TRBV3-1 to TRBJ2-3; no firm D call. Germline CDR1 reads LGHDT; CDR2 reads YNNKEL (reference sequence). The CDR3 has 14 amino acids. V gave up 2 bases and J gave up 11 bases, with 17 bases separating them. CDR3 DNA sequence: TGTGCCAGCAGCCAACCCCCCGGCGACCCTATGCAGTATTTT. Translating gives CASSQPPGDPMQYF.

In this sample, this clonotype turned up many times. This chain connects TRBV27 to TRBJ2-7; 7 nucleotides match TRBD1. Germline V gene lookup returns CDR1 MNHEY and CDR2 SMNVEV (reference sequence). J was trimmed by 3 bases and V by 3 bases; bases with no gene match: 5. The CDR3 is 14 residues long. The CDR3 coding sequence is TGTGCCAGCAGTTTGAGGGGGCAAATCTACGAGCAGTACTTC. This gives the protein CASSLRGQIYEQYF.

This clonotype turned up a few times. CDR3 sequence (DNA): TGTGCCAGCAGTCTAGGCACTAGCGGCACAGATACGCAGTATTTT. Its translation is CASSLGTSGTDTQYF. The chain joins TRBV5-4 to TRBJ2-3; 7 bases agree with TRBD2. V dropped 5 bases and J dropped 1; count of bases not matched to a gene: 7. There are 15 residues in the CDR3. Germline V CDR1 and CDR2: SGHNT, YYREEE (reference sequence).

This clonotype has ten or more counts. V usage is TRBV20-1 and J usage is TRBJ2-7; 7 bases match TRBD1. The germline CDR1 and CDR2 sequences are DFQATT and SNEGSKA (reference sequence). The CDR3 has 13 amino acids. V lost 3 bases and J lost 5; bases outside the gene matches: 7. This chain's CDR3 is CSARVTGVHEQYF. For the CDR3, the DNA is TGCAGTGCTAGGGTTACAGGGGTCCACGAGCAGTACTTC.

This clonotype showed up many times. The chain has TRBV5-1 and TRBJ2-3; a weak D match, TRBD1 (6 bases). CDR1 is SGHRS, CDR2 YFSETQ, per germline. The CDR3 extends over 13 amino acids. V was shortened by 3 bases and J by 3 bases, with 8 bases between the two germline ends. CDR3 in DNA: TGCGCCAGCAGCTCAGGGGTAACAGATACGCAGTATTTT. Translated, it gives CASSSGVTDTQYF.

There are many counts of this clonotype. The rearrangement links TRBV20-1 to TRBJ2-5, with D perhaps TRBD2 (6 bases). Germline CDR1 and CDR2: DFQATT and SNEGSKA (reference sequence). Trimming left V 5 bases short and J 5 bases short, with 15 bases between. The CDR3 length is 13 residues. CDR3 bases: TGCAGTGCTCCGACTAGTATAGTGGAGACCCAGTACTTC. It encodes CSAPTSIVETQYF.

This clonotype was picked up many times. This chain connects TRBV7-9 to TRBJ1-2, with D uncertain. The CDR3 runs 15 residues. The germline V gene encodes CDR1 SEHNR and CDR2 FQNEAQ (reference sequence). V lost 4 bases and J 4 bases, leaving 16 bases between the germline ends. The CDR3 protein is CASSSSAGDLYGYTF. CDR3 nucleotide sequence: TGTGCCAGCAGCTCTAGTGCTGGGGATCTCTATGGCTACACCTTC.

The chain carries TRBV7-8 and TRBJ2-6; TRBD2 might be the D (5 bases). Trimming cost V 5 bases and J 2 bases, with 16 bases left between them. The CDR3 is 17 residues long. Germline CDR1 reads SGHVS; CDR2 reads FQNEAQ. The DNA of the CDR3 is TGTGCCAGCAGCCCACAGATCCTGGGAGCTGGGGCCAACGTCCTGACTTTC. Protein: CASSPQILGAGANVLTF.

This clonotype was counted ten times or more. The CDR3 sequence: CASSDIRGSEAFF. The CDR3 DNA reads as TGTGCCAGCAGTGATATACGGGGGTCTGAAGCTTTCTTT. This chain uses TRBV6-1 with TRBJ1-1; D is perhaps TRBD1 (5 bases). Germline-derived CDR1 and CDR2 are MNHNS and SASEGT. The CDR3 is 13 residues long. Trimming removed 3 bases from V and 6 bases from J, with 11 bases in between.

This clonotype appeared many times. V usage is TRBV5-1 and J usage is TRBJ2-5, with 8 bases aligning to TRBD1. The germline gives CDR1 SGHRS, CDR2 YFSETQ. The CDR3 runs to 14 residues. J lost 4 bases, V lost 2 bases, and 4 bases had no gene match. CDR3 in amino acids: CASSFAGQVETQYF. As DNA, the CDR3 is TGCGCCAGCAGCTTCGCGGGACAGGTAGAGACCCAGTACTTC.

The sample holds many counts of this clonotype. This chain joins TRBV2 and TRBJ2-6, with D possibly called TRBD1 or TRBD2 (6 bases each). Germline CDR1 SNHLY, CDR2 FYNNEI. This CDR3 has 18 residues. V gave up 1 base and J gave up 2 bases, with 15 bases separating them. The CDR3 nucleotides read TGTGCCAGCAGTGAAGTGCTGTGGGGGGCCGCTGGGGCCAACGTCCTGACTTTC. It translates to CASSEVLWGAAGANVLTF.

The sample holds many counts of this clonotype. V gene TRBV7-9 combines with J gene TRBJ2-1; no clear D gene. V was pared by 3 bases and J by 5 bases, with 11 bases between. CDR3 length equals 14 residues. CDR1 is SEHNR and CDR2 is FQNEAQ in the germline V gene (reference sequence). The CDR3 nucleotides read TGTGCCAGCAGCTTGTTACTGTCCCACAATGAGCAGTTCTTC. Amino acid sequence: CASSLLLSHNEQFF.

This clonotype appeared many times. This rearrangement joins TRBV6-5 to TRBJ2-3; D not certain. CDR1 is MNHEY, CDR2 SVGAGI, per germline. The CDR3 is made up of 15 amino acids. The V end lost 0 bases, the J end lost 9 bases, and 16 bases lay between the germline ends. The CDR3 sequence is CASSYSSAVPFTQYF. DNA of the CDR3: TGTGCCAGCAGTTACTCGAGCGCCGTACCCTTCACGCAGTATTTT.

This clonotype has at least ten counts. The V call is TRBV3-1, the J call TRBJ2-5; D remains ambiguous. The CDR3 loop spans 13 amino acids. In germline, CDR1 is LGHDT, CDR2 YNNKEL (reference sequence). The V and J ends lost 2 bases and 3 bases respectively, with 7 bases between them. CDR3 protein: CASSQMQKETQYF. The CDR3, as DNA: TGTGCCAGCAGCCAAATGCAAAAAGAGACCCAGTACTTC.

This clonotype was counted at least ten times. The chain is built from TRBV5-5 and TRBJ2-3; TRBD1 is a possible D gene (6 bases). Germline V gene data show CDR1 as SGHKS and CDR2 as YYEKEE (reference sequence). Trimming left V 0 bases short and J 5 bases short, with 10 bases between. This CDR3 comprises 14 residues. The CDR3 sequence is CASSLGTGKDTQYF. The CDR3 DNA reads as TGTGCCAGCAGCTTGGGTACAGGGAAAGATACGCAGTATTTT. Together with reference TRBV5-5 and TRBJ2-3, the CDR3 gives the full variable domain: DAGVTQSPTHLIKTRGQQVTLRCSPISGHKSVSWYQQVLGQGPQFIFQYYEKEERGRGNFPDRFSARQFPNYSSELNVNALLLGDSALYLCASSLGTGKDTQYFGPGTRLTVL.

This clonotype was recorded at least ten times. V and J are TRBV27 and TRBJ2-3; TRBD1 agrees at 12 bases. From germline, CDR1 is MNHEY and CDR2 SMNVEV (reference sequence). There are 16 residues in the CDR3. V lost 10 bases, J lost 5 bases, and 13 bases stayed unmatched. The CDR3: CATRLPGQGAGDTQYF. The CDR3 region has the DNA TGTGCCACCCGACTGCCGGGACAGGGGGCTGGAGATACGCAGTATTTT.

This clonotype was observed at least ten times. The chain recombines TRBV29-1 with TRBJ2-7; TRBD1 matches 8 bases. Trimming cost V 5 bases and J 5 bases; bases outside gene matches: 17. The CDR3 covers 16 residues. Germline loops: CDR1 SQVTM, CDR2 ANQGSEA. The CDR3 here is CSVSNFWTGSIDEQYF. The CDR3 DNA reads TGCAGCGTTAGTAATTTCTGGACAGGGTCTATCGACGAGCAGTACTTC.

J is TRBJ2-4 and V is TRBV4-1; tentatively, D is TRBD1 (6 bases). There are 18 residues in the CDR3. V was clipped by 3 bases and J by 3 bases, with 21 bases between them. The germline gives CDR1 MGHRA, CDR2 YSYEKL. As DNA, the CDR3 is TGCGCCAGCAGCCATCCTAGGGGGTGGCCCCCTGGCAAAAACATTCAGTACTTC. Protein: CASSHPRGWPPGKNIQYF.